The entry below describes one T cell receptor beta chain. No antigen is known for it. This entry belongs to a study of shared clonotypes between healthy human individuals. Study-wide findings and caveats: A limitation of the genetic and exposure-history diversity represented arose from few donors.

Method: immunoSEQ multiplex PCR; TCRdb's copy keeps in-frame clones and lacks some. The data show approximately 500,000 clones, about 96% seen once. Between the trimmed V and J ends, which lost 3 bases and 2 bases, there was a span of 8 bases. Germline CDR1 is LNHDA and CDR2 is SQIVND (reference sequence). The CDR3 length is 14 residues. The TCR comes from a woman in her 30s in good health. Sample: naive CD4+ T cells sorted from blood. Subset of the sample: CD45RA+ positively selected. J is TRBJ1-3 and V is TRBV19, with a possible D match to TRBD1 (6 bases). CDR3 DNA sequence: TGTGCCAGTAGTATGGGGGGCCCTGGAAACACCATATATTTT. This codes for CASSMGGPGNTIYF.